Each of the 6 T cell receptor beta chains below was sequenced from the same sample in a study of T cell responses to AZD1222 COVID-19 vaccine. TCRdb's table, derived via immunoSEQ multiplex PCR, lists solely in-frame clones and lacks some. The table records tens of thousands of clones, about 88% of them present only once. The sample consisted of peripheral blood, taken 28 days after the second AZD1222 dose. These receptors all come from an adult who received the AZD1222 COVID-19 vaccine.

The chain employs TRBV11-2 and TRBJ2-1, with D possibly matching TRBD1 (6 bases). Germline CDR1 reads SGHAT; CDR2 reads FQNNGV. The CDR3 is 13 residues long. Trimming cost V 7 bases and J 8 bases, with 15 bases left between them. The CDR3 region is CASTQRGLHEQFF. Here the CDR3 DNA reads TGTGCCAGCACCCAGAGGGGGTTACATGAGCAGTTCTTC.

This chain links TRBV18 with TRBJ2-7, with D tentatively TRBD1 or TRBD2 (5 bases each). The germline V gene has CDR1 KGHSH and CDR2 LQKENI. This CDR3 comprises 13 residues. Trimming removed 3 bases at V and 6 bases at J, with 12 bases between. The CDR3 DNA sequence: TGTGCCAGCTCACCCCAGACAGAGGGCGAGCAGTACTTC. Its protein is CASSPQTEGEQYF. The complete variable domain, with remaining parts taken from reference TRBV18 and TRBJ2-7, reads NAGVMQNPRHLVRRRGQEARLRCSPMKGHSHVYWYRQLPEEGLKFMVYLQKENIIDESGMPKERFSAEFPKEGPSILRIQQVVRGDSAAYFCASSPQTEGEQYFGPGTRLTVT.

This clone was seen a handful of times. The sample contains more than one DNA sequence encoding this CDR3. V gene TRBV11-2 combines with J gene TRBJ2-5, with D possibly TRBD2 on 6 matching bases. Trimming took off 3 bases at V and 3 bases at J, with 8 bases between the two ends. There are 13 residues in the CDR3. Germline-derived CDR1 and CDR2 are SGHAT and FQNNGV. CDR3 sequence: CASSFSGEETQYF. CDR3 nucleotides: TGTGCCAGCAGCTTTAGCGGAGAAGAGACCCAGTACTTC.

The V and J genes are TRBV4-1 and TRBJ2-1; tentatively, D is TRBD1 (6 bases). Germline assignment: CDR1 MGHRA and CDR2 YSYEKL. This CDR3 region has 16 residues. The V end lost 0 bases, the J end lost 6 bases, and 15 bases lay between the germline ends. This CDR3 is CASSQDQGPPGNEQFF. In nucleotides, the CDR3 is TGCGCCAGCAGCCAAGATCAGGGGCCCCCTGGCAATGAGCAGTTCTTC.

The V call is TRBV19, the J call TRBJ2-3; TRBD2 matches at 7 bases. Trimming removed 5 bases from V and 6 bases from J; junction bases left unmatched: 14. The CDR3 sequence is 16 residues long. Germline V gene sequence: CDR1 LNHDA, CDR2 SQIVND (reference sequence). CDR3 region: CASSGVAGSQGDTQYF. CDR3 sequence (DNA): TGTGCCAGTAGTGGGGTAGCGGGTTCCCAAGGGGATACGCAGTATTTT.

The genes are TRBV3-1 (or the pseudogene TRBV3-2) and TRBJ1-5; D gene ambiguous. This CDR3 spans 14 amino acids. Trimming stripped 1 base from V and 9 bases from J, with 13 bases between. Germline CDR1 is LGHDT and CDR2 is YNNKEL (reference sequence). The CDR3 region is CASSQGRPQGPQHF. DNA for the CDR3: TGTGCCAGCAGCCAAGGGCGGCCCCAAGGGCCCCAGCATTTT.